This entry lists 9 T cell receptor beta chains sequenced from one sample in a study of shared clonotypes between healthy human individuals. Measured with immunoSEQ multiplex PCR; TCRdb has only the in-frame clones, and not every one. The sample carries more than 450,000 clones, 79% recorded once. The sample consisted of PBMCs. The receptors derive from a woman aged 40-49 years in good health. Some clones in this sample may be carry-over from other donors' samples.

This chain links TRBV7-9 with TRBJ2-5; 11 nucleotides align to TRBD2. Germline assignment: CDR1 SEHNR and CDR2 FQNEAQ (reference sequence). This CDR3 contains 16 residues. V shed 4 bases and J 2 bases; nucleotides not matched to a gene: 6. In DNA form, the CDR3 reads TGTGCCAGCAGCTGGTGGGGACTAGCGGAACAAGAGACCCAGTACTTC. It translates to CASSWWGLAEQETQYF.

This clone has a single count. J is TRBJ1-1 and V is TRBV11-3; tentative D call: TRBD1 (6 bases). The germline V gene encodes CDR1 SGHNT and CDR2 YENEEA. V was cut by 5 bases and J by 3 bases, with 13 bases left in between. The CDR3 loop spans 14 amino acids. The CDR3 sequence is CASSHGGRDTEAFF. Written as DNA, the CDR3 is TGTGCCAGCAGCCACGGGGGCAGGGACACTGAAGCTTTCTTT. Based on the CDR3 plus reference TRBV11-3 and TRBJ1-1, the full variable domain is EAGVVQSPRYKIIEKKQPVAFWCNPISGHNTLYWYLQNLGQGPELLIRYENEEAVDDSQLPKDRFSAERLKGVDSTLKIQPAELGDSAVYLCASSHGGRDTEAFFGQGTRLTVV.

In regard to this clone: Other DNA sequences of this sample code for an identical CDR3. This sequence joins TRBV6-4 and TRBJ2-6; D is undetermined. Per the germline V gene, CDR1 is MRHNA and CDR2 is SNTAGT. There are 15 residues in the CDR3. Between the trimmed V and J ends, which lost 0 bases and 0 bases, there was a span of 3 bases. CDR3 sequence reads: CASSDSHSGANVLTF. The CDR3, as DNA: TGTGCCAGCAGTGACTCACACTCTGGGGCCAACGTCCTGACTTTC.

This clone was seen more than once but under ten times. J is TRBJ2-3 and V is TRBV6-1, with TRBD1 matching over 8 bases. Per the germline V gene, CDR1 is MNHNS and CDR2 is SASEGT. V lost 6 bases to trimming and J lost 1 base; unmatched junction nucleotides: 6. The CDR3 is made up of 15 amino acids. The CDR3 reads CASRVPGQGTDTQYF. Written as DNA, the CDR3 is TGTGCCAGCAGAGTTCCGGGACAGGGCACAGATACGCAGTATTTT.

CDR3 residues: CASSVQLEGSYEQYF. The CDR3 DNA is TGTGCCAGCAGTGTCCAGCTCGAGGGCTCCTACGAGCAGTACTTC. The V gene is TRBV6-1, the J gene TRBJ2-5; a weak D match, TRBD2 (5 bases). The closer fit of TRBJ2-7 to the DNA end suggests the J call may be wrong. Germline V lookup: CDR1 MNHNS, CDR2 SASEGT. The length of the CDR3 is 15 residues.

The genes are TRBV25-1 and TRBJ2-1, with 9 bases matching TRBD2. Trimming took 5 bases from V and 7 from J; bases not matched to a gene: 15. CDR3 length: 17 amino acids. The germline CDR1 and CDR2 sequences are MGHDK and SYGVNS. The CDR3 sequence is CASSPYLLAGIGNEQFF. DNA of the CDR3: TGTGCCAGCAGTCCGTACCTCCTAGCGGGAATTGGAAATGAGCAGTTCTTC.

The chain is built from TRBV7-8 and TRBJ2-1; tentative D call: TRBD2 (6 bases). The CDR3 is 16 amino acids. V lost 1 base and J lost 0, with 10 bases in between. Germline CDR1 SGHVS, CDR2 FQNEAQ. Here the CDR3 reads CASSLVEGHSYNEQFF. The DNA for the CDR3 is TGTGCCAGCAGCTTAGTGGAGGGTCACTCCTACAATGAGCAGTTCTTC.

CDR3 amino acids: CAGKGWDRLNTEAFF. The CDR3 nucleotides read TGTGCCGGAAAAGGCTGGGACAGATTGAACACTGAAGCTTTCTTT. V and J are TRBV30 and TRBJ1-1, with TRBD1 matching 7 bases. The CDR3 totals 15 residues. Germline V lookup: CDR1 GTSNPN, CDR2 SVGIG (reference sequence). Unmatched junction bases numbered 12, after V lost 8 bases and J lost 0 bases.

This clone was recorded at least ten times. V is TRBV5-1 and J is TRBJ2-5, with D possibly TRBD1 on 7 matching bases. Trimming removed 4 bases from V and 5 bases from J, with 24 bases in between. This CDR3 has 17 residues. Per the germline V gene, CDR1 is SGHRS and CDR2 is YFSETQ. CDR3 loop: CASSPGGQGGVWETQYF. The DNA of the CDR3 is TGCGCCAGCAGCCCCGGCGGGCAGGGGGGCGTGTGGGAGACCCAGTACTTC.